Presented here are 26 T cell receptor beta chains from one specimen sequenced in a study of blood T cell repertoires in COVID-19. Data came from immunoSEQ multiplex PCR; TCRdb stores just in-frame clones and leaves some out. The data show around 140,000 clones, roughly four fifths seen once. Sequencing was performed on peripheral blood. The receptors were sampled from a human donor with acute or convalescent COVID-19. The donor label of this sample is uncertain.

The V and J genes are TRBV11-2 and TRBJ1-2; 7 positions agree with TRBD1. Germline-derived CDR1 and CDR2 are SGHAT and FQNNGV. V lost 5 bases to trimming and J lost 1 base; unmatched junction nucleotides: 16. The CDR3 is 18 amino acids. The CDR3 loop reads CASSPLSTGRRGNYGYTF. In DNA, the CDR3 is TGTGCCAGCAGCCCCCTCTCGACAGGGAGAAGGGGTAACTATGGCTACACCTTC.

The J gene is TRBJ1-2, the V gene TRBV5-1; 7 bases align to TRBD1. Germline lookup yields CDR1 SGHRS and CDR2 YFSETQ. V trimming: 0 bases; J trimming: 4 bases; junction bases outside the gene matches: 6. The CDR3 length is 15 residues. CDR3 DNA: TGCGCCAGCAGCTTGGCCGAGGGGGCGGTCTATGGCTACACCTTC. Its protein is CASSLAEGAVYGYTF.

This clone was recorded once. The chain carries TRBV2 and TRBJ2-7; weak D call: TRBD1 (5 bases). V was pared by 6 bases and J by 4 bases, with 13 bases between. Per germline, CDR1 SNHLY and CDR2 FYNNEI. This CDR3 is 13 amino acids long. This chain's CDR3 is CASRRLTAYEQYF. The CDR3 bases are TGTGCCAGCAGACGATTGACAGCTTACGAGCAGTACTTC.

The chain carries TRBV29-1 and TRBJ2-3, with 8 bases lining up with TRBD2. The V and J ends lost 4 bases and 3 bases, in that order; junction bases with no gene match: 6. Germline V gives CDR1 SQVTM, CDR2 ANQGSEA. The CDR3 loop spans 14 amino acids. The CDR3 loop is CSVVISSGTDTQYF. The CDR3 DNA reads TGCAGCGTTGTGATCTCTAGCGGGACAGATACGCAGTATTTT.

This clone was seen only a few times. The chain joins TRBV6-2 or TRBV6-3 to TRBJ1-1; no definite D call. Germline CDR1 is MNHEY and CDR2 is SVGEGT. The V end was cut by 2 bases, the J end by 0 bases, with 13 bases between. The CDR3 runs to 16 residues. The CDR3 nucleotides read TGTGCCAGCAGTTACGAATTAGTGAATGTGAACACTGAAGCTTTCTTT. Translation: CASSYELVNVNTEAFF.

J is TRBJ1-1 and V is TRBV18; the D is unclear. CDR1 and CDR2 from the germline V gene are KGHSH and LQKENI. The CDR3 covers 15 residues. Trimming left V 1 base short and J 3 bases short, with 12 bases between. The CDR3: CASSPREVFYTEAFF. The CDR3 DNA follows: TGTGCCAGCTCACCACGGGAGGTTTTTTACACTGAAGCTTTCTTT.

The chain employs TRBV6-6 and TRBJ2-3; D possibly corresponds to TRBD1 (5 bases). V was shortened by 0 bases and J by 2 bases, with 12 bases between the two germline ends. The CDR3 is made up of 16 amino acids. Germline CDR1 and CDR2: MNHNY and SVGAGI (reference sequence). CDR3 DNA: TGTGCCAGCAGTTACTCGAAGGGGCATCTCACAGATACGCAGTATTTT. This encodes CASSYSKGHLTDTQYF.

This chain uses TRBV19 with TRBJ2-2, with TRBD1 matching 10 bases. The CDR3 runs to 14 residues. Germline CDR1 and CDR2: LNHDA and SQIVND (reference sequence). With V trimmed by 6 bases and J by 8 bases, 6 bases remained unmatched. The CDR3 DNA follows: TGTGCCAGTAGGGCCCGGGACAGGGGAGGGGAGCTGTTTTTT. Translating gives CASRARDRGGELFF.

V is TRBV5-1 and J is TRBJ1-6; D not resolved. Germline assignment: CDR1 SGHRS and CDR2 YFSETQ. The length of the CDR3 is 17 residues. V was pared by 1 base and J by 7 bases, with 18 bases between. The CDR3 bases are TGCGCCAGCAGCTTGACCTCGCGGGCTAGGATAAATTCACCCCTCCACTTT. Translated, it gives CASSLTSRARINSPLHF.

The chain couples TRBV6-6 to TRBJ1-1; the D gene is possibly TRBD1 (5 bases). V gave up 2 bases and J gave up 9 bases, with 13 bases separating them. The CDR3 totals 13 residues. Germline loops: CDR1 MNHNY, CDR2 SVGAGI (reference sequence). The CDR3 DNA follows: TGTGCCAGCAGTTACGGTGGGGGGACCCAAGCTTTCTTT. This encodes CASSYGGGTQAFF.

V and J are TRBV18 and TRBJ2-7; TRBD2 might be the D (6 bases). The CDR3 covers 14 residues. The V gene's germline CDR1 is KGHSH and CDR2 LQKENI. V was clipped by 3 bases and J by 2 bases, with 11 bases between them. As DNA, the CDR3 is TGTGCCAGCTCACCTAAAACGGGGGCCTACGAGCAGTACTTC. It encodes CASSPKTGAYEQYF.

This chain links TRBV25-1 with TRBJ2-1; no clear D gene. V lost 4 bases and J lost 4, with 5 bases in between. CDR1 is MGHDK, CDR2 SYGVNS, per germline. The CDR3 loop spans 12 amino acids. The chain's CDR3 is CASSVRYNEQFF. The CDR3 coding sequence is TGTGCCAGCAGTGTACGGTACAATGAGCAGTTCTTC.

This chain joins TRBV10-3 and TRBJ2-7, with 9 positions matching TRBD1. V dropped 6 bases and J dropped 1; count of bases not matched to a gene: 4. The CDR3 covers 14 residues. Germline lookup yields CDR1 ENHRY and CDR2 SYGVKD. This chain's CDR3 is CAIRGTGTSYEQYF. DNA of the CDR3: TGTGCCATCAGGGGGACAGGGACTTCCTACGAGCAGTACTTC.

The V gene is TRBV10-3, the J gene TRBJ1-6; 8 bases are shared with TRBD1. V shed 5 bases, J shed 9 bases, and the junction held 12 bases outside the gene matches. Germline loops: CDR1 ENHRY, CDR2 SYGVKD. The CDR3 totals 16 residues. CDR3 nucleotide sequence: TGTGCCATCAGTCCAGTAACAGGGGGAAAGTCTTCACCCCTCCACTTT. It is translated as CAISPVTGGKSSPLHF.

V usage is TRBV7-9 and J usage is TRBJ1-3, with unresolved D. V lost 3 bases and J lost 0, with 9 bases in between. The CDR3 spans 15 residues. Looked up from germline, CDR1 is SEHNR and CDR2 is FQNEAQ (reference sequence). CDR3 residues: CASSFSVPSGNTIYF. CDR3 bases: TGTGCCAGCAGCTTTTCGGTCCCCTCTGGAAACACCATATATTTT. Variable domain in full (rest from reference TRBV7-9 and TRBJ1-3): DTGVSQNPRHKITKRGQNVTFRCDPISEHNRLYWYRQTLGQGPEFLTYFQNEAQLEKSRLLSDRFSAERPKGSFSTLEIQRTEQGDSAMYLCASSFSVPSGNTIYFGEGSWLTVV.

This clone was found once. CDR3 nucleotide sequence: TGTGCCTGGAGTGCAAAACAGGGGTTAGGGGAGACCCAGTACTTC. Protein: CAWSAKQGLGETQYF. The V gene is TRBV30, the J gene TRBJ2-5, with 7 bases that match TRBD1. This CDR3 has 15 amino acids. Germline values: CDR1 GTSNPN, CDR2 SVGIG (reference sequence). Germline trimming cut 1 base from V and 5 bases from J; bases unmatched to any gene: 10. Full variable domain (outside the CDR3, taken from reference TRBV30 and TRBJ2-5): SQTIHQWPATLVQPVGSPLSLECTVEGTSNPNLYWYRQAAGRGLQLLFYSVGIGQISSEVPQNLSASRPQDRQFILSSKKLLLSDSGFYLCAWSAKQGLGETQYFGPGTRLLVL.

The V gene is TRBV6-6, the J gene TRBJ1-3, with D possibly TRBD1 on 6 matching bases. Trimming pared 6 bases from V and 0 bases from J, leaving 9 bases between. CDR1 is MNHNY, CDR2 SVGAGI, per germline (reference sequence). The CDR3 covers 14 residues. The CDR3 is CASSQGFSGNTIYF. DNA for the CDR3: TGTGCCAGCAGCCAGGGGTTCTCTGGAAACACCATATATTTT.

The chain couples TRBV19 to TRBJ2-4; TRBD2 matches 10 bases. CDR3 length equals 14 residues. J lost 7 bases, V lost 4 bases, and 4 bases had no gene match. Germline CDR1 LNHDA, CDR2 SQIVND (reference sequence). The CDR3 DNA is TGTGCCAGTAGTAATCCGGGACTAGCGAACATTCAGTACTTC. Translation: CASSNPGLANIQYF.

This sequence joins TRBV5-1 and TRBJ1-1; D is perhaps TRBD1 (5 bases). Trimming cost V 1 base and J 1 base, with 8 bases left between them. Germline V lookup: CDR1 SGHRS, CDR2 YFSETQ. The CDR3 contains 14 residues. The CDR3: CASSLYTGNTEAFF. Written as DNA, the CDR3 is TGCGCCAGCAGCTTGTACACAGGGAACACTGAAGCTTTCTTT.

The V call is TRBV5-6, the J call TRBJ1-1; no clear D. Between the trimmed V and J ends, which lost 3 bases and 1 base, there was a span of 13 bases. CDR1 is SGHDT and CDR2 is YYEEEE in the germline V gene. This CDR3 has 15 residues. The CDR3 bases are TGTGCCAGCAGCTCCTCCCCTCTCTCGAACACTGAAGCTTTCTTT. This translates into CASSSSPLSNTEAFF. The entire variable domain, with the rest obtained from reference TRBV5-6 and TRBJ1-1, is as follows: DAGVTQSPTHLIKTRGQQVTLRCSPKSGHDTVSWYQQALGQGPQFIFQYYEEEERQRGNFPDRFSGHQFPNYSSELNVNALLLGDSALYLCASSSSPLSNTEAFFGQGTRLTVV.

In this sample, this clone turned up once. This rearrangement joins TRBV19 to TRBJ1-2; 7 nucleotides agree with TRBD1. The CDR3 spans 14 residues. CDR1 is LNHDA and CDR2 is SQIVND in the germline V gene (reference sequence). J gave up 1 base and V 4 bases, and 3 bases lay outside the gene matches. The CDR3, as DNA: TGTGCCAGTAGTACCCGACAGGGTAACTATGGCTACACCTTC. This encodes CASSTRQGNYGYTF.

The chain combines TRBV7-2 with TRBJ1-2, with 7 positions matching TRBD1. This CDR3 contains 16 residues. CDR1 and CDR2 from the germline V gene are SGHTA and FQGNSA. V shed 5 bases, J shed 4 bases, and the junction held 13 bases outside the gene matches. The CDR3 coding sequence is TGTGCCAGCAGCATAGAATCGGGACAGCCTCTCTATGGCTACACCTTC. Protein product: CASSIESGQPLYGYTF.

The CDR3 protein is CASSRQGVDGYTF. The CDR3 nucleotides read TGTGCCAGTAGTAGGCAGGGTGTGGATGGCTACACCTTC. The chain is built from TRBV19 and TRBJ1-2; D perhaps matches TRBD1 (5 bases). Trimming pared 4 bases from V and 6 bases from J, leaving 12 bases between. Germline V gene data show CDR1 as LNHDA and CDR2 as SQIVND (reference sequence). CDR3 length equals 13 residues.

V gene TRBV6-5 combines with J gene TRBJ1-1; 8 positions match TRBD1. Per germline, CDR1 MNHEY and CDR2 SVGAGI. J lost 4 bases, V lost 8 bases, and 3 bases had no gene match. The CDR3 contains 12 residues. CDR3 protein: CASRTGGTEAFF. The DNA for the CDR3 is TGTGCCAGCCGAACAGGGGGCACTGAAGCTTTCTTT.

The genes are TRBV18 and TRBJ1-1; the D gene is possibly TRBD1 (6 bases). This CDR3 comprises 15 residues. Per the germline V gene, CDR1 is KGHSH and CDR2 is LQKENI. The ends were cut back, 3 bases at V and 1 base at J, with 12 bases in the middle. The CDR3 DNA follows: TGTGCCAGCTCACCGCGTGGACAGCCGAACACTGAAGCTTTCTTT. Amino acid sequence: CASSPRGQPNTEAFF.

V and J are TRBV7-8 and TRBJ2-7; D call uncertain. The CDR3 consists of 12 residues. V was clipped by 4 bases and J by 0 bases, with 4 bases between them. CDR1 and CDR2 (germline): SGHVS, FQNEAQ. CDR3 nucleotides: TGTGCCAGCAGCTCCAGCTCCTACGAGCAGTACTTC. Translating gives CASSSSSYEQYF.